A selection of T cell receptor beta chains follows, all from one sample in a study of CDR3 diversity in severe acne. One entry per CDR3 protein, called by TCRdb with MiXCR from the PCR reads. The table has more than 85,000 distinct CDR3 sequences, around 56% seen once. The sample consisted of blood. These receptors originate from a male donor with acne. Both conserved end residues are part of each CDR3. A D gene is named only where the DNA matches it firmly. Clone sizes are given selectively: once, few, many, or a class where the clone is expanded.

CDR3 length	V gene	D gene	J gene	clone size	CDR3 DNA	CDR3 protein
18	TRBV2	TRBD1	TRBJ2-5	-	TGTGCCAGCAGCCCGACCGCCGCGGACAGGAGGTACCAAGAGACCCAGTACTTC	CASSPTAADRRYQETQYF
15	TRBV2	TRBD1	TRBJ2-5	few	TGTGCCAGCAGTGAACGACAGGGACCCCAAGAGACCCAGTACTTC	CASSERQGPQETQYF
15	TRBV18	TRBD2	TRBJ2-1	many	TGTGCCAGCTCACTCGGGACTAGCGGATACAATGAGCAGTTCTTC	CASSLGTSGYNEQFF
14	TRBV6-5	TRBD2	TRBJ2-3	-	TGTGCCAGCCAAGGGGCGGGAGGGTCAGATGCGCAGTATTTT	CASQGAGGSDAQYF
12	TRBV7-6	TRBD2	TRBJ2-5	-	TGTGCCACCTCGGGAGGGCCAGAGACCCAGTACTTC	CATSGGPETQYF
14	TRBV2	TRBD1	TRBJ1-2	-	TGTGCCAGCAGCGCGGGACAGGGGGCGCTTGGCTACACCTTC	CASSAGQGALGYTF
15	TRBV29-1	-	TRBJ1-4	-	TGCAGCGTCGAAAGGACGGTTGCAACTAATGAAAAACTGTTTTTT	CSVERTVATNEKLFF
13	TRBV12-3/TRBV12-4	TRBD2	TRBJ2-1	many	TGTGCCAGCAGTTTCGCGGGAGGTACTGAGCAGTTCTTC	CASSFAGGTEQFF
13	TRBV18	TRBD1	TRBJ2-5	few	TGTGCCAGCTCATCCGGGACAGGGGAGACCCAGTACTTC	CASSSGTGETQYF
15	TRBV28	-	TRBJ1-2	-	TGTGCCAGCAGTTTGAAGACGGCCGAGAGGGGGGCTATCACCTTC	CASSLKTAERGAITF
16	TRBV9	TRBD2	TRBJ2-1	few	TGTGCCAGCAGCGCTGGGACTAGAAGTGGGGGTGAGGAGCAGTTCTTC	CASSAGTRSGGEEQFF
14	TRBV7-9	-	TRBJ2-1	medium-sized	TGTGCCAGCAGCCCTAGTTTCCCCTACAATGAGCAGTTCTTC	CASSPSFPYNEQFF
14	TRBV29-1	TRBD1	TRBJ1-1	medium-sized	TGCAGCGTTGAAAGACAGGGCGGCGACACTGAAGCTTTCTTT	CSVERQGGDTEAFF
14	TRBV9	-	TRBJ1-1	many	TGTGCCAGCAGCGTCGGTGGCAGTGGGACTGAAGCTTTCTTT	CASSVGGSGTEAFF
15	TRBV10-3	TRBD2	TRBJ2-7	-	TGTGCCAGCAGTTACTCTGCAGCGGGGGCCTACGAGCAGTACTTC	CASSYSAAGAYEQYF
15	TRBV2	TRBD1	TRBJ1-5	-	TGTGCCAGCACGATGTCAGGGGGCGCCTATCAGCCCCAGCATTTT	CASTMSGGAYQPQHF
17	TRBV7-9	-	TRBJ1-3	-	TGTGCCAGCAGCTCCCGTAACGAGACGCTCTCTGGAAACACCATATATTTT	CASSSRNETLSGNTIYF
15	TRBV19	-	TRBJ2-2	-	TGTGCCAGTACTTCACCTAGCCTTCCAGGCGGGGAGCTGTTTTTT	CASTSPSLPGGELFF
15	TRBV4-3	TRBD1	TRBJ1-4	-	TGCGCCAGCAGCCAGACAGGGGGCCGGGTAGAAAAACTGTTTTTT	CASSQTGGRVEKLFF
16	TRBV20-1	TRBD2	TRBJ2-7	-	TGCAGTGCTAGAAAGCACCCTAGCGGGCGTACCTACGAGCAGTACTTC	CSARKHPSGRTYEQYF
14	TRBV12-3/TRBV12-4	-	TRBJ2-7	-	TGTGCCAGCAGTTTCGGGGGGCTAATCTACGAGCAGTACTTC	CASSFGGLIYEQYF
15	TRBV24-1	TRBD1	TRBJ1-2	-	TGTGCCAGCAGCCCTGGAGACCGGGACAGGGACGGCTACACCTTC	CASSPGDRDRDGYTF
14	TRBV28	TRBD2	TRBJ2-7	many	TGTGCCAGCAGTCTAACTAGCGGGAGGTACGAGCAGTACTTC	CASSLTSGRYEQYF
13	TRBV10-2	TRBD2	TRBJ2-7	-	TGCGCCAGCAGTGAGTCATCGGGGGGCGAGCAGTACTTC	CASSESSGGEQYF
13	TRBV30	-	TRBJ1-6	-	TGTGCCTGGAGTGGGGAGGGTAGTTCACCCCTCCACTTT	CAWSGEGSSPLHF
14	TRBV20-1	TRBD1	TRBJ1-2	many	TGCAGTGCTAGGCTAAAGGACAGGGTGGATGGCTACACCTTC	CSARLKDRVDGYTF
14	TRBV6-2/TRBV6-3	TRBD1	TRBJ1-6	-	TGTGCCAGCAGTTACCGGACAGGGAGTTCACCCCTCCACTTT	CASSYRTGSSPLHF
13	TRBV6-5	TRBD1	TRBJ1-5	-	TGTGCCAGCAGTCCGGACAGGGAGGTGCCCCAGCATTTT	CASSPDREVPQHF
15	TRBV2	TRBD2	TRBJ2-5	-	TGCGCCGGCAGTGGAGGGGCGGGAGGTGGAGAGACCCAGTACTTC	CAGSGGAGGGETQYF
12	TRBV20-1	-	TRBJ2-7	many	TGCAGTGCACGAGACGAGGGGTCAAAGCAGTACTTC	CSARDEGSKQYF
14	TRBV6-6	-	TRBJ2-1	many	TGTGCCAGCAGTCCCACCCGGGGGCGCAATGAGCAGTTCTTC	CASSPTRGRNEQFF
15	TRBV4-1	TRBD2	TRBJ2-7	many	TGCGCCAGCAGGCTCACTAGCGGGACATCCTACGAGCAGTACTTC	CASRLTSGTSYEQYF
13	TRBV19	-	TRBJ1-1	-	TGTGCCACTCAATGGGGGCAAGGCACTGAAGCTTTCTTT	CATQWGQGTEAFF
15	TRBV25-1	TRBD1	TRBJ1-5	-	TGTGCCAGCAGTCCAGTTCGGACAGGGCATCAGCCCCAGCATTTT	CASSPVRTGHQPQHF
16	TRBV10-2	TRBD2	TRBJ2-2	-	TGCGCCACCTTACTAGCGGGAGGGCCGGCCACCGGGGAGCTGTTTTTT	CATLLAGGPATGELFF
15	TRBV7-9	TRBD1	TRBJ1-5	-	TGTGCCAGCAGCTGGGGGGACAGTCGGAATCAGCCCCAGCATTTT	CASSWGDSRNQPQHF
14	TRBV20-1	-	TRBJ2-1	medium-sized	TGCAGTGCCGCCGGGACTGCGCATCAGAATGAGCAGTTCTTC	CSAAGTAHQNEQFF
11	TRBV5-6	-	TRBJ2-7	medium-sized	TGTGCCAGCAGCTCTTACGGGGAGCAGTACTTC	CASSSYGEQYF
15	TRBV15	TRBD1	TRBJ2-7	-	TGTGCCACCAGCACAAACAGGGGACCCTCCTACGAGCAGTACTTC	CATSTNRGPSYEQYF
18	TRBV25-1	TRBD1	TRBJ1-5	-	TGTGCCAGCAGCCGAAAAGGAATACAGGGGTGGGGCAATCAGCCCCAGCATTTT	CASSRKGIQGWGNQPQHF
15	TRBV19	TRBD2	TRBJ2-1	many	TGTGCCAGTAGTACAGTAGCGGGAGGGAGGAATGAGCAGTTCTTC	CASSTVAGGRNEQFF
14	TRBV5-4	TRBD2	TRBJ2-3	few	TGTGCCAGCAGCCCGGGACTAGCGGGAGATACGCAGTATTTT	CASSPGLAGDTQYF
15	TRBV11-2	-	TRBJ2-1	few	TGTGCCAGCAGCTGGGGGACAACCACGAACAATGAGCAGTTCTTC	CASSWGTTTNNEQFF
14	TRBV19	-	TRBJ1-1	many	TGTGCCAGTAGCCCAGGGGCGGTGAACACTGAAGCTTTCTTT	CASSPGAVNTEAFF
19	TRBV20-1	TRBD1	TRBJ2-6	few	TGCAGTGCTAGAGATGGGGGCGGGACAGGCTCCTCTGGGGCCAACGTCCTGACTTTC	CSARDGGGTGSSGANVLTF
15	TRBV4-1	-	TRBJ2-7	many	TGCGCCAGCAGCCAAGAGTTGGAGGGGCCCTACGAGCAGTACTTC	CASSQELEGPYEQYF
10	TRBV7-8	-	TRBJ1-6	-	TGTGCCAGCAGCTCTGAACCCCTCCACTTT	CASSSEPLHF
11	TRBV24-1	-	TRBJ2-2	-	TGTGCCACCAAAGAGGGAGCGCAGCTGTTTTTT	CATKEGAQLFF
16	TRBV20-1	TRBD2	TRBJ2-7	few	TGCAGTGCTAGAGATGTAACTAGCGGTGGGTCCTACGAGCAGTACTTC	CSARDVTSGGSYEQYF